The 10 T cell receptor beta chains below were found in one sample sequenced in a study of T cells in Graves' hyperthyroidism and ophthalmopathy. The CDR3 regions of TCR beta were amplified from RNA transcripts. Carried out on the TCR CDR3, a first-round RT-PCR used the HTBI primer set. TCRdb re-called the multiplex PCR reads through MiXCR, storing one row per CDR3 protein. The sample records 250,000 to 300,000 distinct CDR3 sequences, less than 15% being singletons. Sequenced input: blood. The receptors stem from a woman aged 25 to 45 with Graves' hyperthyroidism that later progressed to Graves' ophthalmopathy.

V gene TRBV3-1 combines with J gene TRBJ2-7, with 7 bases fitting TRBD2. In germline, CDR1 is LGHDT, CDR2 YNNKEL (reference sequence). Unmatched junction bases numbered 3, after V lost 4 bases and J lost 6 bases. The CDR3 contains 12 residues. The DNA for the CDR3 is TGTGCCAGCAGCCCCAGGGAGGGCGAGCAGTACTTC. It encodes CASSPREGEQYF.

Many counts were recorded for this clonotype. For the CDR3, the DNA is TGCAGTGCTAGAGAAAGCCCGAACACTGAAGCTTTCTTT. Protein sequence: CSARESPNTEAFF. The genes are TRBV20-1 and TRBJ1-1; D remains ambiguous. Germline CDR1 reads DFQATT; CDR2 reads SNEGSKA (reference sequence). The CDR3 has 13 amino acids. V was cut by 0 bases and J by 1 base, with 6 bases left in between.

This clonotype was observed many times. This sequence joins TRBV12-3 or TRBV12-4 and TRBJ2-1; D could derive from TRBD1 or TRBD2 (5 bases each). Trimming removed 7 bases at V and 8 bases at J, with 18 bases between. CDR3 length: 14 residues. CDR3 residues: CASISGLVLHEQFF. In nucleotides, the CDR3 is TGTGCCAGCATTTCGGGGCTAGTGTTGCATGAGCAGTTCTTC.

In its sample, this clonotype was seen a few times. The V gene is TRBV20-1, the J gene TRBJ2-3; TRBD1 matches 10 bases. The CDR3 is 14 residues long. From germline, CDR1 is DFQATT and CDR2 SNEGSKA (reference sequence). Trimming removed 5 bases from V and 3 bases from J; junction bases left unmatched: 5. Here the CDR3 DNA reads TGCAGTGCTTTAGACAGGGGGCTTACAGATACGCAGTATTTT. It codes for CSALDRGLTDTQYF.

This clonotype was seen repeatedly, ten times or more. The CDR3 nucleotides read TGTGCCAGCGGCAGGGGAGACTTGGGGGAGACCCAGTACTTC. Translated: CASGRGDLGETQYF. The genes are TRBV7-9 and TRBJ2-5, with D possibly matching TRBD1 (6 bases). Trimming took off 8 bases at V and 5 bases at J, with 18 bases between the two ends. Per the germline V gene, CDR1 is SEHNR and CDR2 is FQNEAQ (reference sequence). This CDR3 region has 14 residues.

There are a few counts of this clonotype. The DNA for the CDR3 is TGTGCCAGTAGTAATTCAGAGACCCAGTACTTC. Protein sequence: CASSNSETQYF. The chain couples TRBV19 to TRBJ2-5; D is uncertain. Trimming cost V 4 bases and J 4 bases, with 4 bases left between them. The germline gives CDR1 LNHDA, CDR2 SQIVND (reference sequence). This CDR3 has 11 amino acids.

This clonotype was detected many times. The chain recombines TRBV20-1 with TRBJ2-1, with TRBD2 as a possible D gene (5 bases). The CDR3 is 15 amino acids. Germline CDR1 is DFQATT and CDR2 is SNEGSKA (reference sequence). V lost 3 bases to trimming and J lost 0 bases, with 12 bases between them. CDR3 nucleotide sequence: TGCAGTGCTAGGGGAGAATGGAGCTCCTACAATGAGCAGTTCTTC. Encoded protein: CSARGEWSSYNEQFF.

This clonotype was seen many times. The J gene is TRBJ2-1, the V gene TRBV7-9; possible D gene TRBD1, 5 bases. The CDR3 is 15 residues long. V shed 6 bases and J shed 4 bases, with 16 bases lying between them. CDR1 and CDR2 (germline): SEHNR, FQNEAQ (reference sequence). CDR3 in amino acids: CASSQTVAPYNEQFF. The CDR3 coding sequence is TGTGCCAGCAGTCAGACAGTTGCCCCTTACAATGAGCAGTTCTTC.

This clonotype has just a few counts. Likely a read error: the CDR3 ends without its conserved phenylalanine or tryptophan. The gene calls are TRBV29-1 and TRBJ1-1; D may be TRBD1 (5 bases). Germline CDR1 SQVTM, CDR2 ANQGSEA. There are 15 residues in the CDR3. V lost 6 bases to trimming and J lost 4 bases, with 21 bases between them. The DNA for the CDR3 is TGCAGCGTCCGTTCGTATGGGGCGGGAGGCACTGAAGCTTTCCTT. Residues: CSVRSYGAGGTEAFL.

This clonotype was seen many times. V gene TRBV28 combines with J gene TRBJ1-1, with D unresolved. Trimming cost V 7 bases and J 0 bases, with 9 bases left between them. The CDR3 extends over 13 amino acids. CDR1 is MDHEN and CDR2 is SYDVKM in the germline V gene. The CDR3 DNA reads TGTGCCAGCAACTACGGGGTGAACACTGAAGCTTTCTTT. Protein product: CASNYGVNTEAFF.